This T cell receptor (beta chain) appears in the sequencing data of a study of CD8 T cells in ankylosing spondylitis. Note on this clonotype: Its antigen remains unknown.

Quantitative 5'-RACE with molecular barcodes produced the TCR beta libraries. TCRdb ran MiXCR on the 5' RACE reads and lists one entry per CDR3 protein. The table has around 450,000 distinct CDR3 sequences, 25% to 30% seen once. The study, taken as a whole, reports: A TCR beta motif of roughly eight highly homologous variants appeared characteristic of ankylosing spondylitis blood. Reportedly, disease-linked clones are significantly enriched in ankylosing spondylitis patients' matched synovial fluid.

Trimming removed 1 base at V and 0 bases at J, with 10 bases between. Germline V gene data show CDR1 as DFQATT and CDR2 as SNEGSKA (reference sequence). The CDR3 has 16 residues. This receptor was taken from a male donor with ankylosing spondylitis. The chain uses TRBV20-1 and TRBJ2-6; a possible D gene is TRBD1 (6 bases). Sequences were obtained from blood, either unsorted or a sorted T cell fraction (not recorded which). The CDR3 nucleotides read TGCAGTGCTAGAGGTGGACAGATCTCTGGGGCCAACGTCCTGACTTTC. Translated: CSARGGQISGANVLTF.